The next 2 T cell receptor beta chains were all read from a single sample in a study of vaccination and CD4 T cells after COVID-19. Scientists ran DNA taken from cultured CD4+ T cells through the Oncomine TCR Beta short-read assay for sequencing. CD4+ T cells were cultured, and genomic DNA was extracted from them. TCRdb re-analysed the PCR reads in MiXCR, keeping a single row per CDR3 protein. The sample shows roughly 11,000 distinct CDR3 sequences, 30% to 45% of them seen only once. Treatment in this sample: roughly 10-day PBMC culture with coronavirus spike peptide pools or control peptides (ViraFEST assay). From the unexposed donor, CD4+ T cells were collected ahead of the COVID-19 pandemic (2011-2018). These receptors' targets are unknown. Source material: CD4+ T cells from blood, cultured in vitro. These receptors all stem from a human donor in good health.

This sequence joins TRBV20-1 and TRBJ2-1; D not resolved. The germline V gene has CDR1 DFQATT and CDR2 SNEGSKA (reference sequence). The CDR3 is made up of 11 amino acids. Trimming cost V 6 bases and J 7 bases, with 10 bases left between them. The CDR3 DNA reads as TGCAGTGCGAGGCGCACAAATGAGCAGTTCTTC. This gives the protein CSARRTNEQFF.

The chain joins TRBV4-3 to TRBJ2-1, with 9 bases that match TRBD2. Germline trimming cut 0 bases from V and 8 bases from J; bases unmatched to any gene: 8. From germline, CDR1 is LGHNA and CDR2 YSLEER. The CDR3 spans 16 residues. The CDR3 here is CASSQDLAGTNDEQFF. The CDR3 DNA follows: TGCGCCAGCAGCCAAGACCTAGCGGGAACCAACGATGAGCAGTTCTTC.